The entry below gives a single TCR beta chain sequence along with its context. It has no known antigen specificity. Base qualities were left out, and no much larger clone turns up one base away. The sample comes from a study of blood T cell repertoires in COVID-19 (dated by TCRdb to the early 2020s). Context from the whole study: Samples covering the acute and convalescent phases of COVID-19 were provided by collaborators in the United States, Italy and Spain. The samples were drawn from two sources: the first 160 participants of the ongoing ImmuneRACE study, and 1,000 to 1,500 subjects contributed by 6 global collaborators. The repertoires were made available in a free public database intended to serve as a resource for research on the immune response to SARS-CoV-2. The sample metadata nearly always contained a de-identified subject ID, COVID-19 status, age in years and sex. Where available, HLA class I and class II types were obtained from metadata supplied by the sample provider rather than from assay-based typing. The dataset comprised deeply sampled blood TCRbeta repertoires from subjects exposed to, actively infected with, or recovered from COVID-19. The prospective study material was composed of cDNA or gDNA derived from T cells, B-cell-depleted T cells, or PBMCs. Paper-wide results and their limitations: The quantity of clinical and demographic metadata differed by source and by participant and was supplied without curation.

TCRbeta CDR3 regions were amplified from genomic DNA by means of the immunoSEQ Assay, a bias-controlled multiplex PCR. As for how the authors treated the data: Within the assay, amplification of reference gene primers was used to estimate how many nucleated cells each sample contained. To quantify the absolute abundance of each unique TCRbeta CDR3 rearrangement, sequence reads were collapsed and filtered. For each sample, productive Simpson clonality was calculated by taking the square root of Simpson's diversity index across productive rearrangements. TCRdb stores this immuneACCESS table with in-frame sequences only. Part of the clones is absent; in the studies checked, under half of the shortfall reflects unresolved V genes, and no reason is known for the rest. For V, J and clone size, that table is used; D and trimming come from the DNA. The sample yields roughly 260,000 clones; 87% were counted once. The ten largest account for 2.3% of the sample.

The collaborating institutions used their own protocols to collect whole blood in K2EDTA tubes. For TCRbeta analysis, collaborator samples were shipped as frozen whole blood, as isolated PBMCs, or as DNA extracted from either sample type. Reading the germline V gene gives CDR1 SGHRS and CDR2 YFSETQ. Trimmed from V: 1 base; trimmed from J: 5 bases; junction bases lacking a gene match: 5. From its cysteine to its phenylalanine, the CDR3 spans 15 amino acids. CDR3 DNA only is kept here, 45 bases in frame from base 1. The origin of this receptor is a woman aged 45 to 65 with acute or convalescent COVID-19. The material sequenced was peripheral blood. The chain joins TRBV5-1 to TRBJ1-4, and 7 bases in between align with TRBD1. The bases are TGCGCCAGCAGCTTGACGGGACAGCCGAATGAAAAACTGTTTTTT. Translated, it reads CASSLTGQPNEKLFF.